Listed below are T cell receptor beta chains from one sample, sequenced in a study of T cells in Graves' hyperthyroidism and ophthalmopathy. TCRdb reprocessed the multiplex PCR reads with MiXCR, giving one entry per CDR3 protein. Of fewer than 350,000 distinct CDR3 sequences in the sample, over 20% were seen once. Material: blood. These receptors were taken from a woman aged 45-65 years with Graves' hyperthyroidism. The CDR3 runs from the conserved cysteine through the conserved F or W. A D gene is named only where the DNA matches it firmly. Expanded clones are given a class, and other clones once, few, many or no size at all.

J gene: TRBJ2-1; D gene: TRBD2; V gene: TRBV20-1; clone size: many; CDR3 length: 17; CDR3 DNA: TGCAGTGCAGGGGGTGGGCTAGCGGGGGGTATAAGCTATGAGCAGTTCTTC; CDR3 protein: CSAGGGLAGGISYEQFF
J gene: TRBJ1-5; D gene: TRBD1; V gene: TRBV20-1; clone size: many; CDR3 length: 13; CDR3 DNA: TGCAGTGCTATGGGACAGGGTAGTCAGCCCCAGCATTTT; CDR3 protein: CSAMGQGSQPQHF
J gene: TRBJ1-2; D gene: -; V gene: TRBV19; clone size: -; CDR3 length: 14; CDR3 DNA: TGTGCCAGTATCGTGTCAGGGGCGTACTATGGCTACACCTTC; CDR3 protein: CASIVSGAYYGYTF
J gene: TRBJ2-2; D gene: TRBD2; V gene: TRBV11-2; clone size: many; CDR3 length: 14; CDR3 DNA: TGTGCCAGCAGCTTAGCAAGCGGGGCCCGCCGACTGTTTTTT; CDR3 protein: CASSLASGARRLFF
J gene: TRBJ2-7; D gene: -; V gene: TRBV3-1; clone size: few; CDR3 length: 17; CDR3 DNA: TGTGCCAGCAGCCAAGACCCTTTAGCGGAATTCTCCTACGAGCAGTACTTC; CDR3 protein: CASSQDPLAEFSYEQYF
J gene: TRBJ2-3; D gene: TRBD1; V gene: TRBV18; clone size: -; CDR3 length: 17; CDR3 DNA: TGTGCCAGCTCACCGCTCCAGGCGGGACAGGGGGCAGATACGCAGTATTTT; CDR3 protein: CASSPLQAGQGADTQYF
J gene: TRBJ2-2; D gene: TRBD2; V gene: TRBV12-3/TRBV12-4; clone size: many; CDR3 length: 15; CDR3 DNA: TGTGCCAGCAGTCTGGGGGGAGGGCACACCGGGGAGCTGTTTTTT; CDR3 protein: CASSLGGGHTGELFF
J gene: TRBJ1-6; D gene: -; V gene: TRBV27; clone size: -; CDR3 length: 16; CDR3 DNA: TGTGCCAGCAGCCCCTTACCACAGGGTGGTGATTCACCCCTCCACTTT; CDR3 protein: CASSPLPQGGDSPLHF
J gene: TRBJ2-2; D gene: TRBD1; V gene: TRBV10-3; clone size: many; CDR3 length: 15; CDR3 DNA: TGTGCCGTCGCAGGGACAGGGGGATCCACCGGGGAGCTGTTTTTT; CDR3 protein: CAVAGTGGSTGELFF
J gene: TRBJ2-5; D gene: -; V gene: TRBV7-8; clone size: few; CDR3 length: 18; CDR3 DNA: TGTGCCAGCAGCCCACCCGATAGGCAGGCCCTGTACCAAGAGACCCAGTACTTC; CDR3 protein: CASSPPDRQALYQETQYF
J gene: TRBJ2-7; D gene: -; V gene: TRBV5-1; clone size: -; CDR3 length: 15; CDR3 DNA: TGCGCCAGCAGCGGTCGGAGAGGGAGCCCCTACGAGCAGTACTTC; CDR3 protein: CASSGRRGSPYEQYF
J gene: TRBJ2-7; D gene: TRBD2; V gene: TRBV20-1; clone size: many; CDR3 length: 15; CDR3 DNA: TGCAGTGCTAGAGATCCAACTAGCGGACCCTACGAGCAGTACTTC; CDR3 protein: CSARDPTSGPYEQYF
J gene: TRBJ2-2; D gene: -; V gene: TRBV7-6; clone size: many; CDR3 length: 17; CDR3 DNA: TGTGCCAGCAGCTTATGGCGGGGTCAGACGAACACCGGGGAGCTGTTTTTT; CDR3 protein: CASSLWRGQTNTGELFF
J gene: TRBJ1-4; D gene: TRBD1; V gene: TRBV27; clone size: many; CDR3 length: 15; CDR3 DNA: TGTGCCAGCAGTTTAGCCGGGACAGGGCAAGAAAAACTGTTTTTT; CDR3 protein: CASSLAGTGQEKLFF
J gene: TRBJ2-5; D gene: TRBD1; V gene: TRBV6-6; clone size: many; CDR3 length: 15; CDR3 DNA: TGTGCCAGCAGTTACACCGACAGGGCCTCGGAGACCCAGTACTTC; CDR3 protein: CASSYTDRASETQYF
J gene: TRBJ1-1; D gene: -; V gene: TRBV2; clone size: -; CDR3 length: 15; CDR3 DNA: TGTGCCAGCAGGATTGAGGGAGTTGGGCGTACTGAAGCTTTCTTT; CDR3 protein: CASRIEGVGRTEAFF
J gene: TRBJ1-1; D gene: -; V gene: TRBV29-1; clone size: many; CDR3 length: 13; CDR3 DNA: TGCAGCGTTGTGGTAAACCTGAACACTGAAGCTTTCTTT; CDR3 protein: CSVVVNLNTEAFF
J gene: TRBJ1-2; D gene: -; V gene: TRBV30; clone size: few; CDR3 length: 12; CDR3 DNA: TGTGCCTGGAGGCCAGGGAACTATGGCTACACCTTC; CDR3 protein: CAWRPGNYGYTF
J gene: TRBJ2-2; D gene: -; V gene: TRBV20-1; clone size: -; CDR3 length: 12; CDR3 DNA: TGCAGTGCTAGAGAGGACACCGGGGAGCTGTTTTTT; CDR3 protein: CSAREDTGELFF
J gene: TRBJ2-7; D gene: TRBD1; V gene: TRBV11-3; clone size: -; CDR3 length: 13; CDR3 DNA: TGTGCCAGCAGCTGGGACAGGCACTACGAGCAGTACTTC; CDR3 protein: CASSWDRHYEQYF